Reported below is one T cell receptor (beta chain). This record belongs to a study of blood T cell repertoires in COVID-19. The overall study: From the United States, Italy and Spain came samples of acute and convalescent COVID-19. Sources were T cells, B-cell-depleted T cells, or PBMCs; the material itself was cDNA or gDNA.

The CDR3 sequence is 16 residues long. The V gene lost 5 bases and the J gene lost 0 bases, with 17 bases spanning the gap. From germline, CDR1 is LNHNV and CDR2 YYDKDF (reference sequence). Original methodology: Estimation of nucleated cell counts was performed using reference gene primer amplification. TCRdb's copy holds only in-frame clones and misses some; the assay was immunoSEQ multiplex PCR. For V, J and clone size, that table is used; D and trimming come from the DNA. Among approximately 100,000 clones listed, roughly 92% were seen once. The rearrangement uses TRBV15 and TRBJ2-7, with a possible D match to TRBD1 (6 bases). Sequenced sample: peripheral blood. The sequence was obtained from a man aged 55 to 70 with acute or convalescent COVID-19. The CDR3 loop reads CATSVGRGVGSYEQYF. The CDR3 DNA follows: TGTGCCACCAGCGTAGGCAGGGGAGTAGGCTCCTACGAGCAGTACTTC. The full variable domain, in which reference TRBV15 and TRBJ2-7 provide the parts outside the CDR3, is DAMVIQNPRYQVTQFGKPVTLSCSQTLNHNVMYWYQQKSSQAPKLLFHYYDKDFNNEADTPDNFQSRRPNTSFCFLDIRSPGLGDTAMYLCATSVGRGVGSYEQYFGPGTRLTVT.